This TCR beta chain was profiled in a study of control samples from healthy donors and cancer patients (dated by TCRdb to the early 2020s). V and J lose 6 bases and 4 bases, and a span of 19 bases separates them. In the germline V gene, CDR1 corresponds to SNHLY and CDR2 to FYNNEI. The cysteine opens and the phenylalanine closes a CDR3 of 16 amino acids. The kept DNA is CDR3 alone, 48 bases in frame from the first base. Library generation was performed with the immunoSEQ multiplex PCR assay. The source is immuneACCESS, and TCRdb retained only in-frame sequences with V and J called. Part of the clones is not carried over; for the studies checked, unresolved V genes explain less than half of this, and the remainder is unexplained. Within this sample are approximately 140,000 clones, with about 89% of them counted one time only. Under 9% of the sample goes to the ten largest clones. A word on this clone: It lacks a known antigen. There are no base qualities to consult, and no much larger clone falls within one base.

The chain joins TRBV2 to TRBJ1-5; a weak D assignment points to TRBD1 (6 bases agree). The TCR comes from a man aged 18-30 years in good health. Material: blood. At the DNA level, the sequence is TGTGCCAGCAGGGGAAGGGGGTTTCTTGGGAATCAGCCCCAGCATTTT. Its coded protein is CASRGRGFLGNQPQHF.